This T cell receptor beta chain came from a study of T cell responses to AZD1222 COVID-19 vaccine. Comment on this clone: What it recognizes is unknown.

Data came from immunoSEQ multiplex PCR; TCRdb stores just in-frame clones and leaves some out. The sample records nearly 90,000 clones, 85% to 90% being singletons. Overall study results and limits: Clonal diversity was possibly underestimated; the donors were predominantly white British and more often female.

This receptor was identified in an adult in good health. The sequencing here drew on peripheral blood, taken on day 0 of MenACWY control vaccination.

The DNA for the CDR3 is TGTGCCAGTAGTATCTATGAGGCTAGCAATCAGCCCCAGCATTTT. It yields the protein CASSIYEASNQPQHF. The chain employs TRBV19 and TRBJ1-5; D ambiguous. Germline loops: CDR1 LNHDA, CDR2 SQIVND (reference sequence). The V end lost 3 bases, the J end lost 0 bases, and 9 bases lay between the germline ends. CDR3 length equals 15 residues.